The present TCR beta chain was sequenced within a study of T cell changes during pregnancy in multiple sclerosis. CDR1 is GTSNPN and CDR2 is SVGIG in the germline V gene (reference sequence). Trimming removed 8 bases from V and 2 bases from J, with 21 bases in between. The CDR3 consists of 15 residues. Using immunoSEQ multiplex PCR, the repertoire was profiled, and TCRdb retains in-frame clones only, with some absent. The sample comprises approximately 110,000 clones, 90% to 95% of which are singletons, and about 3.2% rests with the top ten. The sample here was peripheral blood, taken after pregnancy. The origin of this receptor is a female donor with multiple sclerosis, enrolled in a pregnancy study. The V and J genes are TRBV30 and TRBJ1-1; D perhaps matches TRBD1 (6 bases). The CDR3 loop is CALIPSGQPNTEAFF. In DNA form, the CDR3 reads TGTGCCCTAATACCCAGCGGACAGCCCAACACTGAAGCTTTCTTT.